This T cell receptor (beta chain) was retrieved from a study of neoadjuvant anti-PD-1 for oral cavity cancer (dated by TCRdb to 2020 to 2022). Regarding the research as a whole: Patients mostly received three to four biweekly doses of nivolumab at 3 mg/kg before curative-intent surgical resection. Responders were defined as patients with complete response, partial response or stable disease by RECIST 1.1; non-responders were defined as patients with progression. There were more than nine patients in the parent correlative cohort, and the response rate was less than 40%. Patients without progression received a fourth nivolumab dose around day 43 and underwent definitive surgical resection on days 50-56. The research as a whole found: Higher pretreatment blood Treg/Th17 ratios correlated with higher pretreatment blood TCRbeta clonality and lower post-treatment tumor TCRbeta clonality. After neoadjuvant nivolumab, significantly higher T cell clonality (Gini index) was found within PBMCs in non-responders than in responders. Only a few patients per response group were included in the TCR analyses, and the authors called for validation in larger cohorts.

For deep sequencing of PBMC libraries, mostly about 450 ng of input genomic DNA was used, and six replicates were run per sample. Following the manufacturer's instructions, the team built TCRbeta libraries using the immunoSEQ hsTCRbeta kit. An Illumina NovaSeq 6000 S4 flow cell was used to sequence the final libraries, which had first been combined to 3 nM. The source study handled its data this way. The immunoSEQ Analyzer handled quality control and preprocessing of the raw data. The analysis was limited to productive rearrangements, and each clonotype was defined by a unique CDR3 amino acid sequence. Repertoire clonality was estimated as the Gini-Simpson index, which was computed with the R package tcR. Student's t test was used to compare Gini indices, and Pearson correlation was used to assess associations with tumor size change. TCRdb stores this immuneACCESS table with in-frame sequences only. Part of the clones is absent; in the studies checked, under half of the shortfall reflects unresolved V genes, and no reason is known for the rest. The DNA gave D and trimming, while V, J and clone size come from that table. A total of approximately 15,000 clones appear in this sample, 71% of them only once. The ten largest clones add up to 2.5% to 3.5% of the sample.

The time point label here, explained by the study, means: after neoadjuvant nivolumab, at surgical resection. Patients had been newly diagnosed with stage II-IVA oral cavity squamous cell carcinoma, and no prior systemic or radiation treatment had been given to the patients. The cohort consisted of patients with HPV-negative, locally advanced oral cavity squamous cell carcinoma. Peripheral blood mononuclear cells were analyzed directly, without maintenance or expansion in culture. Samples came from a longitudinal correlative study of a single-arm phase II trial of neoadjuvant nivolumab in oral cavity squamous cell carcinoma. Subject-matched pre- and post-treatment PBMCs and tumors from three responders and three non-responders underwent genomic DNA-based TCRbeta sequencing. Peripheral blood mononuclear cells were collected once before nivolumab treatment and again after treatment, at the time of surgery. Genomic DNA was isolated from PBMCs using the Maxwell RSC DNA from Cells kit.

To note about this clone: Its binding antigen is unknown. No base quality values were provided; no much bigger clone lies one nucleotide off.

From the germline V gene, CDR1 is MNHNS and CDR2 is SASEGT. Trimmed from V: 3 bases; trimmed from J: 2 bases; junction bases lacking a gene match: 13. The CDR3 holds 19 amino acids from the cysteine to the phenylalanine. The entry retains the CDR3 DNA only, 57 bases that are in frame from base 1. Source: PBMCs, taken after nivolumab (anti-PD-1) treatment. The V and J segments used are TRBV6-1 and TRBJ2-6; 7 central nucleotides agree with TRBD1. This receptor was obtained from a person aged 40 to 85 with oral cavity squamous cell carcinoma. The CDR3 region has the sequence CASSEWGGDSRPGANVLTF. The nucleotide sequence is TGTGCCAGCAGTGAGTGGGGTGGGGACAGTCGTCCTGGGGCCAACGTCCTGACTTTC.